What follows is one T cell receptor (beta chain) and its context. Its antigen remains unknown. A read error may account for a junction end that differs from germline. Repertoires were generated with immunoSEQ multiplex PCR, while TCRdb's copy carries only in-frame clones and drops some. The data show about 99,000 clones, about 85% seen once. The sample is drawn from a study of T cell responses to AZD1222 COVID-19 vaccine. Study overall: Analyses pooled second doses at about 4 or about 12 weeks.

The study, taken as a whole, reports: A reported finding is that nearly half of spike-specific TCRs target unmutated variant regions.

This receptor was taken from an adult in good health. Sequenced here: peripheral blood, sampled on day 0 of AZD1222 vaccination.

CDR3 sequence: CAGSPPGTGGYLYGYTF. Here the CDR3 DNA reads TGTGCCGGCAGTCCACCGGGGACAGGGGGTTATTTGTATGGCTACACCTTC. This sequence joins TRBV27 and TRBJ1-2, with TRBD1 matching over 11 bases. The CDR3 covers 17 residues. CDR1 and CDR2 from the germline V gene are MNHEY and SMNVEV (reference sequence).